Shown below are 23 T cell receptor beta chains from a single sample sequenced in a study of T cell repertoires in cytomegalovirus infection. Using its own MiXCR run on the reads, TCRdb lists one record per CDR3 protein. The table records 85,000 to 120,000 distinct CDR3 sequences, 15% to 20% of them present only once. The specimen was PBMCs. The receptor set was obtained from a human donor in good health (CMV status not recorded). Some clones in this sample may be carry-over from other donors' samples.

The chain couples TRBV29-1 to TRBJ2-7, with 7 bases fitting TRBD2. The CDR3 loop spans 12 amino acids. Germline V lookup: CDR1 SQVTM, CDR2 ANQGSEA. The ends lost 3 bases at V and 2 bases at J; junction bases unmatched: 1. As DNA, the CDR3 is TGCAGCGTTGAGGGGGGGACCTACGAGCAGTACTTC. Translation: CSVEGGTYEQYF.

In its sample, this clonotype was seen many times. The chain employs TRBV7-2 and TRBJ2-1; 10 positions match TRBD2. The V and J ends lost 6 bases and 6 bases, in that order; junction bases with no gene match: 8. Germline loops: CDR1 SGHTA, CDR2 FQGNSA. The CDR3 length is 15 residues. This chain's CDR3 is CASRQAGGRINEQFF. In DNA, the CDR3 is TGTGCCAGCAGGCAAGCGGGGGGGCGTATCAATGAGCAGTTCTTC.

This clonotype has at least ten counts. This chain links TRBV6-1 with TRBJ2-7; TRBD1 aligns across 7 bases. The CDR3 extends over 14 amino acids. Trimming removed 4 bases from V and 4 bases from J; junction bases left unmatched: 7. CDR1 and CDR2 from the germline V gene are MNHNS and SASEGT. The CDR3 nucleotides are TGTGCCAGCAGTGGGGTAGGGGGCAGGTACGAGCAGTACTTC. Amino acids: CASSGVGGRYEQYF.

The chain is built from TRBV12-3 or TRBV12-4 and TRBJ2-7, with D perhaps matching TRBD1 (5 bases). The V end lost 6 bases, the J end lost 3 bases, and 12 bases lay between the germline ends. This CDR3 is built from 13 residues. In nucleotides, the CDR3 is TGTGCCAGCAGCCCTGACAGAAACTACGAGCAGTACTTC. This encodes CASSPDRNYEQYF.

This rearrangement joins TRBV19 to TRBJ1-4, with D tentatively TRBD1 (6 bases). The CDR3 extends over 13 amino acids. The germline V gene encodes CDR1 LNHDA and CDR2 SQIVND (reference sequence). V was clipped by 8 bases and J by 6 bases, with 13 bases between them. CDR3 residues: CASADSSYEKLFF. The CDR3 region has the DNA TGTGCCAGTGCGGACAGTTCTTATGAAAAACTGTTTTTT.

In this sample, this clonotype turned up many times. The rearrangement links TRBV7-2 to TRBJ1-5; 7 positions agree with TRBD1. This CDR3 has 15 residues. V lost 5 bases, J lost 4 bases, and 8 bases stayed unmatched. Germline CDR1 and CDR2: SGHTA and FQGNSA. CDR3 nucleotide sequence: TGTGCCAGCAGCCCGAGGACAGGACTTAATCAGCCCCAGCATTTT. Translated, it gives CASSPRTGLNQPQHF. The whole variable domain, remainder taken from reference TRBV7-2 and TRBJ1-5, is GAGVSQSPSNKVTEKGKDVELRCDPISGHTALYWYRQSLGQGLEFLIYFQGNSAPDKSGLPSDRFSAERTGGSVSTLTIQRTQQEDSAVYLCASSPRTGLNQPQHFGDGTRLSIL.

This clonotype was detected many times. The gene calls are TRBV7-2 and TRBJ1-2, with D tentatively TRBD1 (5 bases). V was shortened by 2 bases and J by 5 bases, with 9 bases between the two germline ends. The CDR3 covers 13 residues. Per the germline V gene, CDR1 is SGHTA and CDR2 is FQGNSA. The CDR3 DNA sequence: TGTGCCAGCAGCTTAAATAAGGGGTATGGCTACACCTTC. Encoded protein: CASSLNKGYGYTF.

V gene TRBV7-2 combines with J gene TRBJ2-1; 8 bases are a match to TRBD2. CDR3 size: 17 residues. Germline CDR1 and CDR2: SGHTA and FQGNSA. J lost 4 bases, V lost 1 base, and 9 bases had no gene match. CDR3 loop: CASSLGLGAGVYNEQFF. DNA for the CDR3: TGTGCCAGCAGCTTAGGACTGGGAGCGGGGGTATACAATGAGCAGTTCTTC. The variable domain in full, with the rest retrieved from reference TRBV7-2 and TRBJ2-1, is GAGVSQSPSNKVTEKGKDVELRCDPISGHTALYWYRQSLGQGLEFLIYFQGNSAPDKSGLPSDRFSAERTGGSVSTLTIQRTQQEDSAVYLCASSLGLGAGVYNEQFFGPGTRLTVL.

V is TRBV18 and J is TRBJ1-2; D is ambiguous. V was clipped by 6 bases and J by 3 bases, with 17 bases between them. The CDR3 extends over 15 amino acids. Germline CDR1 KGHSH, CDR2 LQKENI. The CDR3 bases are TGTGCCAGCTCTCGATTGGGAGGAGGAGACTATGGCTACACCTTC. Translated: CASSRLGGGDYGYTF.

The CDR3 sequence is CASRRGDRGNQPQHF. The CDR3 DNA reads as TGCGCCAGCAGGCGGGGGGACAGGGGCAATCAGCCCCAGCATTTT. The rearrangement links TRBV10-2 to TRBJ1-5; TRBD1 matches at 9 bases. CDR1 WSHSY and CDR2 SAAADI come from the germline V gene. V shed 6 bases and J 2 bases; nucleotides not matched to a gene: 5. The CDR3 loop spans 15 amino acids.

This clonotype was seen more than once but under ten times. This sequence joins TRBV2 and TRBJ1-1; 10 nucleotides match TRBD1. CDR1 and CDR2 (germline): SNHLY, FYNNEI. V gave up 1 base and J gave up 8 bases; unmatched junction bases: 7. The CDR3 consists of 15 residues. For the CDR3, the DNA is TGTGCCAGCAGTGAAGGAGCTCCGGGACAGGGGGAAGCTTTCTTT. Encoded protein: CASSEGAPGQGEAFF.

The chain has TRBV3-1 and TRBJ1-1, with D possibly TRBD1 on 5 matching bases. The V end lost 0 bases, the J end lost 11 bases, and 16 bases lay between the germline ends. Germline assignment: CDR1 LGHDT and CDR2 YNNKEL (reference sequence). The CDR3 covers 14 residues. For the CDR3, the DNA is TGTGCCAGCAGCCAAGATTCTAGGGGTAGGAGGGCTTTCTTT. Translation: CASSQDSRGRRAFF.

The CDR3 region is CASSLKGRRTEAFF. CDR3 DNA: TGTGCCAGCAGTTTGAAGGGAAGGAGAACTGAAGCTTTCTTT. V is TRBV28 and J is TRBJ1-1; no clear D gene. Trimming took 3 bases from V and 5 from J, leaving 13 bases between them. There are 14 residues in the CDR3. Looked up from germline, CDR1 is MDHEN and CDR2 is SYDVKM.

To note about this clonotype: Sequence at one end of the junction differs from germline and may be a read error. The chain has TRBV3-1 and TRBJ2-5, with D possibly being TRBD2 (6 bases). CDR3 length equals 15 residues. Germline V gene sequence: CDR1 LGHDT, CDR2 YNNKEL (reference sequence). The CDR3 spells CASSQIREGGETHYF. In DNA, the CDR3 is TGTGCCAGCAGCCAAATTCGGGAAGGCGGGGAGACCCATTACTTC.

Many counts were recorded for this clonotype. The genes are TRBV7-2 and TRBJ2-3; 9 nucleotides align to TRBD1. The germline gives CDR1 SGHTA, CDR2 FQGNSA. The CDR3 extends over 15 amino acids. V lost 3 bases and J lost 1; bases outside the gene matches: 2. As DNA, the CDR3 is TGTGCCAGCAGCTTGCGGACAGGGGGCACAGATACGCAGTATTTT. Translation: CASSLRTGGTDTQYF.

This clonotype has ten or more counts. The V gene is TRBV12-3 or TRBV12-4, the J gene TRBJ1-1; no clear D. The V end lost 5 bases, the J end lost 6 bases, and 22 bases lay between the germline ends. CDR3 length: 16 residues. This chain's CDR3 is CASSMGRGPTTPEAFF. CDR3 in DNA: TGTGCCAGCAGTATGGGTAGAGGCCCTACCACCCCTGAAGCTTTCTTT.

Ten or more counts support this clonotype. This chain joins TRBV7-2 and TRBJ2-7; 8 bases align to TRBD2. Germline values: CDR1 SGHTA, CDR2 FQGNSA. There are 15 residues in the CDR3. V shed 0 bases and J 0 bases; nucleotides not matched to a gene: 1. In DNA form, the CDR3 reads TGTGCCAGCAGCTTAGCGAGCGGGGGCTCCTACGAGCAGTACTTC. Amino acids: CASSLASGGSYEQYF.

Many counts were recorded for this clonotype. The gene calls are TRBV7-2 and TRBJ1-3; D is ambiguous. Germline lookup yields CDR1 SGHTA and CDR2 FQGNSA. The CDR3 sequence is 16 residues long. V lost 0 bases, J lost 4 bases, and 13 bases lay in between. The CDR3 DNA sequence: TGTGCCAGCAGCTTAGCGCCTGGGTATATCGGAAACACCATATATTTT. Translating it yields CASSLAPGYIGNTIYF.

This rearrangement joins TRBV19 to TRBJ2-2, with 8 bases fitting TRBD2. V was pared by 6 bases and J by 4 bases, with 10 bases of the junction left unmatched. The length of the CDR3 is 16 residues. Germline V gives CDR1 LNHDA, CDR2 SQIVND (reference sequence). The CDR3 DNA reads TGTGCCAGTAGGATCGGAAAGCGGGGGAGCACCGGGGAGCTGTTTTTT. Translation gives CASRIGKRGSTGELFF.

CDR3 DNA sequence: TGTGCCAGCATCCTTAGCGGGGGGCTTACCGGGGAGCTGTTTTTT. Residues: CASILSGGLTGELFF. The rearrangement joins TRBV7-2 to TRBJ2-2; 10 bases fit TRBD2. Germline loops: CDR1 SGHTA, CDR2 FQGNSA. V lost 7 bases to trimming and J lost 5 bases; unmatched junction nucleotides: 7. The CDR3 length is 15 residues.

Worth noting for this clonotype: This clone may be a read error of a much larger clone one base away. Here the CDR3 DNA reads TGTGCCAGCAGCTTAGAGGTGGAGGCTCCCGGGGAGCTGTTTTTT. Its translation is CASSLEVEAPGELFF. The chain employs TRBV7-2 and TRBJ2-2, with a tentative D call TRBD2 (5 bases). V lost 1 base and J lost 6, with 12 bases in between. Per germline, CDR1 SGHTA and CDR2 FQGNSA. The CDR3 covers 15 residues.

This chain links TRBV11-3 with TRBJ2-7, with a tentative D call TRBD1 (6 bases). Germline V gives CDR1 SGHNT, CDR2 YENEEA. The germline V and J ends were trimmed by 5 bases and 7 bases, with 15 bases remaining between them. This CDR3 has 13 amino acids. CDR3 sequence (DNA): TGTGCCAGCAGCAAGGACAGCTACAATGAGCAGTACTTC. Its translation: CASSKDSYNEQYF.

This clonotype was seen many times. The gene calls are TRBV7-3 and TRBJ2-1; D ambiguous. There are 13 residues in the CDR3. Trimming shortened V by 8 bases and J by 5 bases, and 13 bases separated the two germline ends. CDR1 is SGHTA, CDR2 FQGTGA, per germline. The CDR3 sequence is CASGGTSHNEQFF. In nucleotides, the CDR3 is TGTGCCAGCGGCGGTACTTCCCACAATGAGCAGTTCTTC.